A selection of T cell receptor beta chains follows, all from one sample in a study of T cells after yellow fever vaccination. MiXCR, applied by TCRdb to the 5' RACE reads, yields one record per CDR3 protein. Of 500,000 to 650,000 distinct CDR3 sequences listed, approximately 13% are singletons. The sequenced sample was PBMCs, obtained on the day of the yellow fever booster vaccination. These receptors originate from a man younger than 40 who received the YFV17D yellow fever vaccine. CDR3s include the opening cysteine and the closing phenylalanine or tryptophan. D genes are given only for firm matches. Only part of the rows carry a size: once, few, many, or a class if the clone is expanded.

clone size	D gene	V gene	J gene	CDR3 protein	CDR3 DNA
-	-	TRBV20-1	TRBJ2-5	CSARGGSGVGETQYF	TGCAGTGCTAGAGGTGGATCGGGAGTAGGAGAGACCCAGTACTTC
few	-	TRBV7-9	TRBJ1-1	CASTMGPASLFF	TGTGCCAGCACCATGGGGCCGGCCTCATTGTTCTTT
-	TRBD2	TRBV29-1	TRBJ2-1	CSAPYAGGDEQFF	TGCAGCGCCCCCTATGCGGGGGGTGATGAGCAGTTCTTC
-	-	TRBV20-1	TRBJ2-7	CSASGGKSSYEQYF	TGCAGTGCTAGTGGTGGGAAAAGCTCCTACGAGCAGTACTTC
few	TRBD1	TRBV7-2	TRBJ1-5	CASSKDRSLNQPQHF	TGTGCCAGCAGCAAGGACAGGTCTCTCAATCAGCCCCAGCATTTT
few	-	TRBV20-1	TRBJ2-3	CSLIRRLSSTDTQYF	TGCAGCTTGATCCGCCGCCTTTCTAGCACAGATACGCAGTATTTT
once	TRBD2	TRBV20-1	TRBJ2-3	CSVTGRVGSTDTQYF	TGCAGTGTTACCGGGAGGGTCGGTAGCACAGATACGCAGTATTTT
few	TRBD2	TRBV7-2	TRBJ2-7	CASSSTSAAPYEQYF	TGTGCCAGCAGCAGTACTAGCGCAGCCCCCTACGAGCAGTACTTC
few	-	TRBV5-1	TRBJ2-6	CASSFSLLEANVLTF	TGCGCCAGCAGCTTTTCCCTCCTTGAGGCCAACGTCCTGACTTTC
-	TRBD2	TRBV7-7	TRBJ2-3	CASSRLAGDADTQYF	TGTGCTAGCAGTCGACTAGCGGGAGACGCAGATACGCAGTATTTT
few	-	TRBV6-1	TRBJ2-7	CASSRYGPGASFYEQYF	TGTGCCAGCAGCCGTTACGGCCCAGGGGCCTCATTTTACGAGCAGTACTTC
few	TRBD2	TRBV11-2	TRBJ2-3	CASSERTSGLTSTDTQYF	TGTGCCAGCAGCGAACGGACTAGCGGGCTTACTAGCACAGATACGCAGTATTTT
few	TRBD2	TRBV29-1	TRBJ2-7	CSVEEWKLAGAGEQYF	TGCAGCGTTGAAGAGTGGAAGCTAGCGGGAGCAGGCGAGCAGTACTTC
-	TRBD2	TRBV7-2	TRBJ2-1	CASSLVPGLADNEQFF	TGTGCCAGCAGCTTAGTCCCGGGACTAGCGGACAATGAGCAGTTCTTC
few	TRBD1	TRBV6-5	TRBJ1-4	CASSYLPGQGREKLFF	TGTGCCAGCAGTTACCTTCCCGGACAGGGACGGGAAAAACTGTTTTTT
-	TRBD1	TRBV27	TRBJ2-1	CASSPQGAGWGEQFF	TGTGCCAGCTCACCCCAGGGGGCGGGATGGGGGGAGCAGTTCTTC
few	-	TRBV12-3/TRBV12-4	TRBJ2-3	CASSVRRQLTDTQYF	TGTGCCAGCAGTGTACGCCGTCAGCTCACAGATACGCAGTATTTT
-	TRBD1	TRBV7-9	TRBJ2-7	CASSTTGFGEQYF	TGTGCCAGCAGCACGACAGGGTTCGGCGAGCAGTACTTC
-	-	TRBV5-4	TRBJ2-1	CASSLETRRPNEQFF	TGTGCCAGCAGCTTGGAGACTAGGCGACCTAATGAGCAGTTCTTC
-	TRBD2	TRBV5-5	TRBJ2-3	CASRRAGTALRGDTQYF	TGTGCCAGCAGGCGAGCGGGAACCGCCTTACGTGGAGATACGCAGTATTTT
few	TRBD2	TRBV4-2	TRBJ2-3	CASSQGGLAGGAQYF	TGTGCCAGCAGCCAAGGGGGGCTAGCGGGAGGGGCGCAGTATTTT
-	-	TRBV6-5	TRBJ2-7	CASSYNSGFSYEQYF	TGTGCCAGCAGTTATAATTCCGGATTTTCCTACGAGCAGTACTTC
-	-	TRBV11-2	TRBJ1-2	CASSADRSGGGYTF	TGTGCCAGCAGCGCAGACAGGTCTGGAGGGGGCTACACCTTC
-	-	TRBV7-2	TRBJ2-3	CASSAVAGPPRADTQYF	TGTGCCAGCAGCGCGGTAGCCGGCCCGCCGAGAGCAGATACGCAGTATTTT
-	-	TRBV15	TRBJ2-5	CATSRDQTGKETQYF	TGTGCCACCAGCAGAGATCAAACAGGGAAAGAGACCCAGTACTTC
few	-	TRBV20-1	TRBJ2-2	CSATDTTYGELFF	TGCAGTGCTACTGACACCACCTACGGGGAGCTGTTTTTT
few	-	TRBV29-1	TRBJ2-1	CSVVVGVAERYNEQFF	TGCAGCGTTGTAGTCGGGGTAGCGGAACGCTACAATGAGCAGTTCTTC
many	TRBD2	TRBV6-1	TRBJ2-7	CASRRTSGSSYEQYF	TGTGCCAGCAGACGTACTAGCGGGAGTTCCTACGAGCAGTACTTC
-	-	TRBV30	TRBJ2-2	CAWSGRIAFGGELFF	TGTGCCTGGAGCGGACGGATCGCGTTCGGCGGGGAGCTGTTTTTT
-	-	TRBV7-9	TRBJ2-3	CASSLVAPSTDTQYF	TGTGCCAGCAGCTTAGTAGCACCGAGCACAGATACGCAGTATTTT
-	-	TRBV20-1	TRBJ1-1	CSARAAGVNTEAFF	TGCAGTGCTAGAGCCGCGGGAGTGAACACTGAAGCTTTCTTT
many	TRBD1	TRBV12-3/TRBV12-4	TRBJ1-5	CASTAGTGSSQSNQPQHF	TGTGCCAGCACCGCCGGGACAGGGTCTTCTCAGAGCAATCAGCCCCAGCATTTT
few	-	TRBV5-1	TRBJ1-4	CASSKPGKDEKLFF	TGCGCCAGCAGTAAGCCAGGGAAGGATGAAAAACTGTTTTTT
-	TRBD2	TRBV7-8	TRBJ2-1	CASSLALLAGGANEQFF	TGTGCCAGCAGCTTAGCCCTACTAGCGGGAGGGGCAAATGAGCAGTTCTTC
many	-	TRBV7-2	TRBJ2-5	CASSFWGRETQYF	TGTGCCAGCAGCTTTTGGGGAAGAGAGACCCAGTACTTC
-	-	TRBV18	TRBJ2-3	CASSQTAGSDTQYF	TGTGCCAGCTCTCAGACGGCGGGGTCAGATACGCAGTATTTT
few	TRBD1	TRBV2	TRBJ1-1	CASGRQGTTEAFF	TGTGCCAGCGGCAGACAGGGGACCACTGAAGCTTTCTTT
-	-	TRBV30	TRBJ1-6	CAFGTAYYSPLHF	TGTGCATTTGGGACGGCGTATTACTCACCCCTCCACTTT
-	-	TRBV6-7	TRBJ2-2	CASSYSLRDLITGELFF	TGTGCCAGCAGTTACTCGCTCAGGGACTTAATCACCGGGGAGCTGTTTTTT
few	-	TRBV6-5	TRBJ1-4	CASSLGHTNEKLFF	TGTGCCAGCAGTTTGGGACACACTAATGAAAAACTGTTTTTT
-	-	TRBV12-3/TRBV12-4	TRBJ2-5	CASSPGWETQYF	TGTGCCAGCAGCCCGGGATGGGAGACCCAGTACTTC
-	TRBD1	TRBV20-1	TRBJ2-2	CSARIETGGRELFF	TGCAGTGCTAGGATCGAGACAGGGGGCCGGGAGCTGTTTTTT
many	-	TRBV12-3/TRBV12-4	TRBJ2-2	CASSLDSGGELFF	TGTGCCAGCAGTTTAGATTCGGGCGGGGAGCTGTTTTTT
few	-	TRBV6-5	TRBJ1-2	CASSYSEGSGGYTF	TGTGCCAGCAGTTACTCTGAGGGTTCGGGCGGCTACACCTTC
-	TRBD2	TRBV10-3	TRBJ2-2	CAIRVAGANTGELFF	TGTGCCATCAGAGTAGCGGGAGCAAACACCGGGGAGCTGTTTTTT
few	-	TRBV7-9	TRBJ2-7	CASSKDGSSLLYEQYF	TGTGCCAGCAGTAAGGACGGGTCCTCTCTTCTCTACGAGCAGTACTTC
-	TRBD1	TRBV18	TRBJ2-1	CASSPEGGFDNEQFF	TGTGCCAGCTCACCAGAAGGGGGCTTCGACAATGAGCAGTTCTTC
many	TRBD2	TRBV7-9	TRBJ2-2	CASSLTSGNTGELFF	TGTGCCAGCAGCCTGACTAGCGGGAACACCGGGGAGCTGTTTTTT